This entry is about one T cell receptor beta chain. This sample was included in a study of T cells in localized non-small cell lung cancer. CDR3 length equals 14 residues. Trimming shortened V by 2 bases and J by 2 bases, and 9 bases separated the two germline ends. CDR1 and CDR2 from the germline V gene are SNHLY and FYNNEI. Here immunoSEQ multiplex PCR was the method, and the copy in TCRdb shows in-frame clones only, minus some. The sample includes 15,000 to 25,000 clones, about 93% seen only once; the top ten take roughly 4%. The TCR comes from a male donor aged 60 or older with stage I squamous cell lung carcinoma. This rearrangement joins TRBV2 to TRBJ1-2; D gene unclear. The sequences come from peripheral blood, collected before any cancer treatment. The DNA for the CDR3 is TGTGCCAGCAGTGAATTGGACGGGAACTATGGCTACACCTTC. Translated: CASSELDGNYGYTF.